The text below deals with one T cell receptor (beta chain). Its antigen is unknown. This specimen belongs to a study of T-cell memory formation after mild COVID-19. Study background: TCR clusters were mostly confined to one donor each.

TCRdb independently ran MiXCR on the 5' RACE reads; one entry per CDR3 protein. Among roughly 610,000 distinct CDR3 sequences listed, approximately 15% were seen once. Study conclusions and caveats: CD4+ contracting clones were mainly CM and EM; CD8+ ones, EMRA. A balance of CD4 and CD8 characterized clones contracting day 15 to 85, whereas later expanders leaned CD4+. That cross-reactive memory joined was suggested by some responding clones appearing in pre-infection memory.

V lost 8 bases and J lost 6, with 17 bases in between. The CDR3 has 13 residues. The chain employs TRBV6-7 and TRBJ2-7, with D perhaps matching TRBD1 or TRBD2 (6 bases each). TRBV6-7 is flagged as an ORF with uncertain function. The sequenced material came from PBMCs or a T cell subset sorted from them (not recorded which). The origin of this receptor is an adult woman who had mild COVID-19 (a few samples of this study predate the infection). Cell type and time point are not known. The DNA for the CDR3 is TGTGCCAGCCGGATTCGGGGGCCGGGCGAGCAGTACTTC. It codes for CASRIRGPGEQYF.